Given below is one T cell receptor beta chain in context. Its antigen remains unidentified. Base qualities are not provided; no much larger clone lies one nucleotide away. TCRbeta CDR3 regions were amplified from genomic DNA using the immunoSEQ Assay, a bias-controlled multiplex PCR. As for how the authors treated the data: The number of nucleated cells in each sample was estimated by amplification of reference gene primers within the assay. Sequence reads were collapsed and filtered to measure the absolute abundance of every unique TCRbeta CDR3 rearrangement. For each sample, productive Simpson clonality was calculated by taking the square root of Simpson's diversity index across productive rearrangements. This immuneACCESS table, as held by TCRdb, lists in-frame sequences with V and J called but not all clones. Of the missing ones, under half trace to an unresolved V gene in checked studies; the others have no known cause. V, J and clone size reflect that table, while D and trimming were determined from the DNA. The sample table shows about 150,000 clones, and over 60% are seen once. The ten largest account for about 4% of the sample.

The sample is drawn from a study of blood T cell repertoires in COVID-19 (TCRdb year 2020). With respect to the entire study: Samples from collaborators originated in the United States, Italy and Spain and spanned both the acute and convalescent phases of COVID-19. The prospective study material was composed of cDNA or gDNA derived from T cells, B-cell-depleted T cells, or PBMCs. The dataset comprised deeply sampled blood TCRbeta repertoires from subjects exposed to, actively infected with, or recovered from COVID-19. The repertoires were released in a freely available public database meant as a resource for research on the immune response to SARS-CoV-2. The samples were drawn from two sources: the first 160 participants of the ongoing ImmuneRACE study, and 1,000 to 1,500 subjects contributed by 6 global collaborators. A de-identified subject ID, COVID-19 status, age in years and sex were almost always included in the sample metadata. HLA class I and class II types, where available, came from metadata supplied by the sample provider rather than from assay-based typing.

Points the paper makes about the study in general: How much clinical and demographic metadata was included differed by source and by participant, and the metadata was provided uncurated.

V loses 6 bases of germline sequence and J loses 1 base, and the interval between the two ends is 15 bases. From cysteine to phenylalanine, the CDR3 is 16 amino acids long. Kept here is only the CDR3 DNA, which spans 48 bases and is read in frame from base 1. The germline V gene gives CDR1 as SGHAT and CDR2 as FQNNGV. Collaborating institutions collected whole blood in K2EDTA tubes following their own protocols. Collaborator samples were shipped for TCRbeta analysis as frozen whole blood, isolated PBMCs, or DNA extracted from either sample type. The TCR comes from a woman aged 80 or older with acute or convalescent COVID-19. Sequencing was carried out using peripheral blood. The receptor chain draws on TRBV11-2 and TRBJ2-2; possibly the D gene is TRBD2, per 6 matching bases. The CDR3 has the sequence CASRQVGGWNTGELFF. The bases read TGTGCCAGCAGACAAGTGGGGGGTTGGAACACCGGGGAGCTGTTTTTT.